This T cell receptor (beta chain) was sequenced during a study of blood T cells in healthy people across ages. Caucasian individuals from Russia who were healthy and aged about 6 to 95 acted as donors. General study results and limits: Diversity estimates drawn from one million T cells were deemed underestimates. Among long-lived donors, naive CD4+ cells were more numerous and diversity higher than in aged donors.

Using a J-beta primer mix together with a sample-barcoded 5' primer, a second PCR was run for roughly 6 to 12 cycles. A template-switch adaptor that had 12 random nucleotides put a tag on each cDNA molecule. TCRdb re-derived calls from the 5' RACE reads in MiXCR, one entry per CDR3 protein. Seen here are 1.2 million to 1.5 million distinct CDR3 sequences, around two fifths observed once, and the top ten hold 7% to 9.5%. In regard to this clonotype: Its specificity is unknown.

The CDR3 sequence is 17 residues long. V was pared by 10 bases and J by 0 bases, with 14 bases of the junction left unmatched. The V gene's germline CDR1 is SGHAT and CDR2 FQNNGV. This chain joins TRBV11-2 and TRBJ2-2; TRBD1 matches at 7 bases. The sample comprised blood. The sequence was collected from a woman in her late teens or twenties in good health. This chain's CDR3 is CATIQGPQSSNTGELFF. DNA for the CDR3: TGTGCCACCATACAGGGGCCCCAAAGCTCGAACACCGGGGAGCTGTTTTTT.